Following are 21 T cell receptor beta chains from one sample sequenced in a study of blood T cell repertoires in COVID-19. TCRdb keeps only in-frame clones here, not all; method: immunoSEQ multiplex PCR. This repertoire shows about 140,000 clones, 87% found once; its top ten account for about 5%. Input material: peripheral blood. All receptors come from a human donor in a cohort sampled during active COVID-19.

The rearrangement joins TRBV2 to TRBJ2-7, with TRBD1 identical over 7 bases. Germline lookup yields CDR1 SNHLY and CDR2 FYNNEI. V was clipped by 6 bases and J by 2 bases; unmatched bases: 10. There are 15 residues in the CDR3. The CDR3 DNA reads as TGTGCCAGCAGGCGAGATTGGGGACAGCCCTACGAGCAGTACTTC. Protein sequence: CASRRDWGQPYEQYF.

The chain employs TRBV28 and TRBJ2-7; possibly TRBD2 for D (5 bases). The CDR3 runs 13 residues. The germline gives CDR1 MDHEN, CDR2 SYDVKM. Trimming stripped 3 bases from V and 9 bases from J, with 15 bases between. CDR3 loop: CASSFEGWGMQYF. Written as DNA, the CDR3 is TGTGCCAGCAGTTTCGAGGGCTGGGGAATGCAGTACTTC.

V usage is TRBV5-6 and J usage is TRBJ2-7; tentative D call: TRBD2 (6 bases). CDR1 SGHDT and CDR2 YYEEEE come from the germline V gene. This CDR3 spans 12 amino acids. Trimming removed 5 bases from V and 3 bases from J, with 9 bases in between. CDR3 amino acids: CASRSGVYEQYF. CDR3 bases: TGTGCCAGCAGGTCGGGAGTCTACGAGCAGTACTTC.

V usage is TRBV28 and J usage is TRBJ1-4, with TRBD1 identical over 8 bases. The CDR3 runs 16 residues. CDR1 is MDHEN, CDR2 SYDVKM, per germline. Trimming took 6 bases from V and 5 from J; bases not matched to a gene: 11. CDR3 residues: CASSPRVRQGNEKLFF. In nucleotides, the CDR3 is TGTGCCAGCAGCCCTCGTGTTAGACAGGGGAATGAAAAACTGTTTTTT.

This clone appeared a few times. The rearrangement joins TRBV19 to TRBJ1-2, with D unclear. V dropped 3 bases and J dropped 2 bases, with 10 bases sitting between them. CDR3 length: 14 residues. The germline CDR1 and CDR2 sequences are LNHDA and SQIVND (reference sequence). The CDR3, as DNA: TGTGCCAGTAGTATTGCACAATCCAACTATGGCTACACCTTC. As protein: CASSIAQSNYGYTF.

This chain connects TRBV30 to TRBJ1-6; 9 bases agree with TRBD1. CDR3 length: 15 amino acids. CDR1 GTSNPN and CDR2 SVGIG come from the germline V gene (reference sequence). J gave up 7 bases and V 3 bases, and 7 bases lay outside the gene matches. The CDR3 reads CAWSPGQGRNSPLHF. In DNA, the CDR3 is TGTGCCTGGAGCCCCGGACAGGGGAGAAATTCACCCCTCCACTTT.

This chain joins TRBV28 and TRBJ1-3; TRBD1 might be the D (5 bases). Deletions cut 7 bases from V and 4 bases from J, with 14 bases between. The CDR3 extends over 14 amino acids. Germline V gives CDR1 MDHEN, CDR2 SYDVKM. The CDR3 loop is CASNAMGLGNTIYF. CDR3 sequence (DNA): TGTGCCAGCAATGCCATGGGACTGGGAAACACCATATATTTT.

V gene TRBV5-1 combines with J gene TRBJ1-1; D remains unclear. V lost 3 bases and J 5 bases, leaving 17 bases between the germline ends. This CDR3 contains 15 residues. Looked up from germline, CDR1 is SGHRS and CDR2 is YFSETQ. CDR3 sequence: CASSSGGGVGTEAFF. The DNA of the CDR3 is TGCGCCAGCAGCTCCGGAGGTGGGGTAGGGACTGAAGCTTTCTTT.

The V call is TRBV5-1, the J call TRBJ2-1; the D gene is possibly TRBD1 (5 bases). V was clipped by 0 bases and J by 7 bases, with 14 bases between them. Germline assignment: CDR1 SGHRS and CDR2 YFSETQ. CDR3 size: 15 residues. In nucleotides, the CDR3 is TGCGCCAGCAGCTTGGCTCGCCAGGGTGCGAATGAGCAGTTCTTC. As protein: CASSLARQGANEQFF.

The sample holds one count of this clone. This chain uses TRBV10-3 with TRBJ2-2; a weak D match, TRBD2 (6 bases). The V gene lost 11 bases and the J gene lost 6 bases, with 16 bases spanning the gap. The CDR3 runs to 13 residues. Germline loops: CDR1 ENHRY, CDR2 SYGVKD. In DNA form, the CDR3 reads TGTGCCGCTTGGGACTCCGGGCCCGGGGAGCTGTTTTTT. This sequence encodes CAAWDSGPGELFF.

The chain joins TRBV5-5 to TRBJ1-2; D unresolved. The CDR3 is 15 residues long. CDR1 and CDR2 (germline): SGHKS, YYEKEE (reference sequence). Between the trimmed V and J ends, which lost 6 bases and 2 bases, there was a span of 17 bases. CDR3 coding DNA: TGTGCCAGCATCCCTGGGAGGCAGACCAACTATGGCTACACCTTC. As protein: CASIPGRQTNYGYTF.

This clone was recorded only once. The chain joins TRBV13 to TRBJ2-7, with D possibly TRBD2 on 5 matching bases. With 3 bases removed from V and 5 bases from J, the gap between germline ends came to 11 bases. This CDR3 contains 13 residues. CDR1 and CDR2 (germline): PRHDT, FYEKMQ (reference sequence). CDR3 sequence (DNA): TGTGCCAGCAGCTTCTTAAACGGGGACGAGCAGTACTTC. Translating gives CASSFLNGDEQYF.

The chain couples TRBV30 to TRBJ1-6; TRBD1 matches 8 bases. This CDR3 is built from 15 residues. The germline CDR1 and CDR2 sequences are GTSNPN and SVGIG (reference sequence). The V segment lost 3 bases and the J segment 7 bases; nucleotides outside the gene matches: 8. In DNA, the CDR3 is TGTGCCTGGAGCCCTCCGGACAGGGAAAATTCACCCCTCCACTTT. This codes for CAWSPPDRENSPLHF.

On this clone itself: An end of the junction differs from the germline gene, which may be a read error. This rearrangement joins TRBV5-1 to TRBJ2-3; D is uncertain. Germline V gene lookup returns CDR1 SGHRS and CDR2 YFSETQ. CDR3 size: 14 residues. CDR3 amino acids: CASRLAVSTDTQYF. DNA of the CDR3: TGCGCCAGCAGATTGGCGGTTAGCACAGATACGCAGTATTTT.

V and J are TRBV6-1 and TRBJ2-2, with 13 bases that match TRBD2. Trimming removed 4 bases from V and 6 bases from J; junction bases left unmatched: 5. This CDR3 has 16 residues. Per germline, CDR1 MNHNS and CDR2 SASEGT. In DNA, the CDR3 is TGTGCCAGCAGTGTTGGGACTAGCGGGATTCCCGGGGAGCTGTTTTTT. It yields the protein CASSVGTSGIPGELFF.

The chain joins TRBV27 to TRBJ2-7; 10 bases line up with TRBD2. The CDR3 sequence is 15 residues long. The germline V gene encodes CDR1 MNHEY and CDR2 SMNVEV (reference sequence). With V trimmed by 3 bases and J by 2 bases, 4 bases remained unmatched. The CDR3 DNA sequence: TGTGCCAGCAGTTTGTTAGCGGGAGGCCCCTACGAGCAGTACTTC. Its protein product is CASSLLAGGPYEQYF.

V usage is TRBV6-5 and J usage is TRBJ1-2; D not certain. This CDR3 has 12 amino acids. In germline, CDR1 is MNHEY, CDR2 SVGAGI. V lost 6 bases and J 2 bases, leaving 7 bases between the germline ends. The CDR3 reads CASSAVNYGYTF. The DNA of the CDR3 is TGTGCCAGCAGCGCGGTGAACTATGGCTACACCTTC.

The CDR3 DNA sequence: TGTGCCAGCAGCTGGAGGCCCAGTGGTGGCTACACCTTC. This sequence encodes CASSWRPSGGYTF. This chain uses TRBV7-2 with TRBJ1-2; D not resolved. The CDR3 consists of 13 residues. Looked up from germline, CDR1 is SGHTA and CDR2 is FQGNSA. The V end lost 4 bases, the J end lost 7 bases, and 13 bases lay between the germline ends.

The chain links TRBV5-6 to TRBJ1-5; the D gene is possibly TRBD1 (5 bases). The V end lost 2 bases, the J end lost 5 bases, and 11 bases lay between the germline ends. Germline assignment: CDR1 SGHDT and CDR2 YYEEEE. CDR3 size: 14 residues. The CDR3 loop reads CASSFGGVDQPQHF. The CDR3 nucleotides read TGTGCCAGCAGCTTCGGGGGGGTTGATCAGCCCCAGCATTTT.

This sequence joins TRBV29-1 and TRBJ1-1; 7 bases are shared with TRBD1. J gave up 3 bases and V 6 bases, and 4 bases lay outside the gene matches. From germline, CDR1 is SQVTM and CDR2 ANQGSEA. CDR3 length: 12 amino acids. The CDR3 DNA reads as TGCAGCGTGGGACAGCCATACACTGAAGCTTTCTTT. Translating gives CSVGQPYTEAFF. Supplemented by reference TRBV29-1 and TRBJ1-1, the full variable domain reads SAVISQKPSRDICQRGTSLTIQCQVDSQVTMMFWYRQQPGQSLTLIATANQGSEATYESGFVIDKFPISRPNLTFSTLTVSNMSPEDSSIYLCSVGQPYTEAFFGQGTRLTVV.

This clone occurred once. The chain is built from TRBV18 and TRBJ2-5; 9 positions match TRBD1. CDR3 length: 15 amino acids. V dropped 2 bases and J dropped 5; count of bases not matched to a gene: 6. From germline, CDR1 is KGHSH and CDR2 LQKENI. CDR3 in DNA: TGTGCCAGCTCACCAGGACAGGGGTACAAGGAGACCCAGTACTTC. Residues: CASSPGQGYKETQYF.